This TCR beta chain was sequenced during a study of blood T cell repertoires in COVID-19 (dated by TCRdb to 2020 to 2022). Regarding the complete study: Collaborator samples came from the United States, Italy and Spain and covered acute and convalescent phases of COVID-19. The prospective study material was composed of cDNA or gDNA derived from T cells, B-cell-depleted T cells, or PBMCs. Subjects who had been exposed to COVID-19, were actively infected with it, or had recovered from it provided the deeply sampled blood TCRbeta repertoires that made up the dataset. The repertoires were released in a freely available public database intended as a resource for research on the immune response to SARS-CoV-2. The samples were drawn from the first 160 participants of the ongoing ImmuneRACE study and from more than 1,000 subjects provided by 6 global collaborators. Nearly every sample came with metadata listing a de-identified subject ID, COVID-19 status, age in years and sex. Where HLA class I and class II types were available, the types were taken from metadata supplied by the sample provider, not from assay-based typing.

As regards this clone: Its specific antigen is unknown. Per-base qualities were not stored, and no clone one base away is much larger.

The immunoSEQ Assay, a bias-controlled multiplex PCR, was used to amplify TCRbeta CDR3 regions from genomic DNA. The authors' pipeline ran thus. Within the assay, amplification of reference gene primers was used to estimate how many nucleated cells each sample contained. To quantify the absolute abundance of each unique TCRbeta CDR3 rearrangement, sequence reads were collapsed and filtered. For each sample, productive Simpson clonality was calculated as the square root of Simpson's diversity index across productive rearrangements. TCRdb mirrors the immuneACCESS table, restricted to in-frame sequences. Some clones are absent from its copies; in checked studies, under half trace to an unresolved V gene, and the reason for the others is unknown. V and J calls plus clone size are reproduced from that table; the DNA served to infer D and trimming. This sample lists about 210,000 clones; roughly 81% were detected once. The top ten hold roughly 7.6% of the sample.

Counted from cysteine to phenylalanine, this CDR3 has 12 amino acids. Of the read, only the CDR3 DNA is kept; its 36 bases are in frame from base 1. V is pruned by 8 bases and J by 4 bases, leaving 4 bases of the junction without a gene match. CDR1 and CDR2 are drawn from the germline V gene: SNHLY, FYNNEI. What the study reported, not specific to this receptor: The quantity of clinical and demographic metadata differed by source and by participant and was supplied without curation.

The collaborating institutions used their own protocols to collect whole blood in K2EDTA tubes. For TCRbeta analysis, collaborators shipped samples as frozen whole blood, isolated PBMCs, or DNA extracted from either of those sample types. This receptor was identified in a woman aged 45-60 years with active or convalescent COVID-19. Recombination linked TRBV2 to TRBJ2-5, with 7 junctional bases fitting TRBD2. Sequencing used peripheral blood. The CDR3 reads as follows: CASHRGVETQYF. The DNA sequence is given as TGTGCCAGCCATCGGGGGGTAGAGACCCAGTACTTC.